This is a list of T cell receptor beta chains from one sample in a study of blood T cell repertoires in COVID-19. TCRdb keeps only in-frame clones here, not all; method: immunoSEQ multiplex PCR. The sample records fewer than 250,000 clones, almost 90% being singletons. The sample taken for sequencing was PBMCs or T cells enriched from blood (not recorded which). The receptor source for this set is a man aged 25 to 45 who had been exposed to COVID-19. The CDR3 runs from the conserved cysteine through the conserved F or W. Each record gives: J gene, V gene, CDR3 protein.

>TRBJ1-5|TRBV7-2
CASSFSDSNQPQHF
>TRBJ2-5|TRBV5-1
CASSTPGLEETQYF
>TRBJ2-7|TRBV7-2
CASSHLGRGDYEQYF
>TRBJ2-1|TRBV7-8
CASRERTGGNEQFF
>TRBJ2-7|TRBV6-2/TRBV6-3
CASSSGQAIISSYEQYF
>TRBJ1-1|TRBV5-1
CASSGGETEAFF
>TRBJ1-2|TRBV7-9
CASSFGQGYGYTF
>TRBJ2-3|TRBV9
CASSVEQGMDVTDTQYF
>TRBJ2-5|TRBV4-2
CASSQAPPAGGETQYF
>TRBJ1-3|TRBV5-4
CASTDLGNRPGNTIYF
>TRBJ2-7|TRBV25-1
CASSDKEGSSYEQYF
>TRBJ1-2|TRBV10-3
CAISERSGVNYGYTF
>TRBJ2-3|TRBV19
CASSSRPGGTTDTQYF
>TRBJ1-1|TRBV5-1
CASSKGGRAAEAFF
>TRBJ2-6|TRBV4-3
CASSPGGGGSGANVLTF
>TRBJ2-7|TRBV29-1
CSVVRGMSNEQYF
>TRBJ2-2|TRBV6-5
CASSYEGVSNTGELFF
>TRBJ2-7|TRBV5-1
CASSQGWTGEYEQYF
>TRBJ2-3|TRBV7-6
CASSLFSTAGVDTQYF
>TRBJ1-4|TRBV10-3
CATESGTDEKLFF
>TRBJ2-3|TRBV28
CASSLFLAGTTDTQYF
>TRBJ1-1|TRBV12-1
CASTSGRRVLNTEAFF
>TRBJ2-7|TRBV27
CASSLGGGYEQYF
>TRBJ1-1|TRBV5-1
CASQRGSMNTEAFF
>TRBJ2-1|TRBV9
CASSAGGAVYEQFF
>TRBJ2-2|TRBV3-1/TRBV3-2
CASSQTGTVGELFF
>TRBJ1-6|TRBV2
CASSRQGQVNSPLHF
>TRBJ2-1|TRBV14
CASSLGVRGEQFF
>TRBJ2-2|TRBV3-1/TRBV3-2
CASSQVERLAENTGELFF
>TRBJ1-3|TRBV15
CATSRQGSGNTIYF
>TRBJ2-5|TRBV7-2
CASSLTYRGGRETQYF
>TRBJ2-4|TRBV23-1
CASSQSRGQGYGKNIQYF
>TRBJ1-2|TRBV7-6
CASSLTPTGENYGYTF
>TRBJ1-1|TRBV6-4
CASSDASRNTEAFF
>TRBJ1-1|TRBV7-9
CASSRSGQRNTEAFF
>TRBJ2-5|TRBV2
CASNKGGGGETQYF
>TRBJ1-4|TRBV4-1
CASSHFDRGVHEKLFF
>TRBJ1-4|TRBV18
CASSPFIARGNEKLFF
>TRBJ1-2|TRBV12-3/TRBV12-4
CASSPGTFYTF
>TRBJ2-1|TRBV2
CATSGGPYNEQFF
>TRBJ1-1|TRBV7-9
CASSPIRGREDAEAFF
>TRBJ2-3|TRBV24-1
CATSPGDTQYF
>TRBJ2-1|TRBV11-2
CASSLVRGLAGYNEQFF
>TRBJ2-1|TRBV7-7
CASSLGETGYNEQFF
>TRBJ2-5|TRBV7-3
CASSFSGTRVSETQYF
>TRBJ2-2|TRBV6-5
CASSWERTYGELFF
>TRBJ2-5|TRBV4-3
CASSQGTGGGETQYF
>TRBJ1-5|TRBV29-1
CSVGENSNQPQHF
>TRBJ2-5|TRBV6-4
CASKGQGARETQYF
>TRBJ2-1|TRBV2
CASSVDRGSGEQFF
>TRBJ1-2|TRBV20-1
CSHSSPAGYTF
>TRBJ2-7|TRBV6-1
CASSEPGMQPREQYF
>TRBJ2-7|TRBV7-2
CASSPITSVISYEQYF
>TRBJ2-1|TRBV2
CASSVRQGSYNEQFF